Below are 3 T cell receptor beta chains sequenced from a single sample in a study of blood T cell repertoires in COVID-19. Clones were sequenced by immunoSEQ multiplex PCR, and TCRdb holds only the in-frame ones, with some missing. The repertoire holds 250,000 to 350,000 clones, with about 88% as singletons. Sequencing was carried out using peripheral blood. The receptors were gathered from a woman in her sixties or seventies with acute or convalescent COVID-19.

The V and J genes are TRBV7-2 and TRBJ1-3; no reliable D call. V dropped 1 base and J dropped 3 bases, with 13 bases sitting between them. Germline assignment: CDR1 SGHTA and CDR2 FQGNSA. The CDR3 runs to 16 residues. The CDR3 sequence: CASSLVLTAIGNTIYF. The CDR3, as DNA: TGTGCCAGCAGCTTAGTCCTTACTGCTATTGGAAACACCATATATTTT.

The J gene is TRBJ2-1, the V gene TRBV7-2; 7 bases are a match to TRBD2. The germline V gene encodes CDR1 SGHTA and CDR2 FQGNSA. The ends lost 5 bases at V and 10 bases at J; junction bases unmatched: 11. This CDR3 region has 14 residues. The CDR3 reads CASSPGFGGGEQFF. The CDR3 DNA is TGTGCCAGCAGCCCAGGTTTTGGGGGGGGAGAGCAGTTCTTC.

The chain combines TRBV9 with TRBJ2-1; maybe TRBD2 (6 bases). This CDR3 has 15 amino acids. Germline CDR1 SGDLS, CDR2 YYNGEE. V was clipped by 2 bases and J by 3 bases, with 12 bases between them. Written as DNA, the CDR3 is TGTGCCAGCAGCGTTACCGGGAGTAACTACAATGAGCAGTTCTTC. The encoded protein is CASSVTGSNYNEQFF.